This T cell receptor beta chain is from a study of blood T cell repertoires in COVID-19. Study at large: Collection of acute and convalescent COVID-19 samples took place in the United States, Italy and Spain. Sources were T cells, B-cell-depleted T cells, or PBMCs; the material itself was cDNA or gDNA.

The sample holds a few counts of this clone. Trimming cost V 1 base and J 0 bases, with 15 bases left between them. The CDR3 length is 17 residues. Germline values: CDR1 MNHNS, CDR2 SASEGT. Per the study methods: Estimation of nucleated cell counts relied on the amplification of reference gene primers. The protocol was immunoSEQ multiplex PCR, while the TCRdb copy is restricted to in-frame clones and leaves out a portion. That table gives V, J and clone size, and the DNA gave D and trimming. The table lists 90,000 to 120,000 clones, approximately 88% of them singletons. The receptor's source is a woman aged 60-75 years with acute or convalescent COVID-19. The sample consisted of peripheral blood. The chain uses TRBV6-1 and TRBJ1-2, with D tentatively TRBD1 (5 bases). The CDR3: CASSEVRQRATNYGYTF. The CDR3 nucleotides read TGTGCCAGCAGTGAAGTGAGACAGAGAGCTACTAACTATGGCTACACCTTC.